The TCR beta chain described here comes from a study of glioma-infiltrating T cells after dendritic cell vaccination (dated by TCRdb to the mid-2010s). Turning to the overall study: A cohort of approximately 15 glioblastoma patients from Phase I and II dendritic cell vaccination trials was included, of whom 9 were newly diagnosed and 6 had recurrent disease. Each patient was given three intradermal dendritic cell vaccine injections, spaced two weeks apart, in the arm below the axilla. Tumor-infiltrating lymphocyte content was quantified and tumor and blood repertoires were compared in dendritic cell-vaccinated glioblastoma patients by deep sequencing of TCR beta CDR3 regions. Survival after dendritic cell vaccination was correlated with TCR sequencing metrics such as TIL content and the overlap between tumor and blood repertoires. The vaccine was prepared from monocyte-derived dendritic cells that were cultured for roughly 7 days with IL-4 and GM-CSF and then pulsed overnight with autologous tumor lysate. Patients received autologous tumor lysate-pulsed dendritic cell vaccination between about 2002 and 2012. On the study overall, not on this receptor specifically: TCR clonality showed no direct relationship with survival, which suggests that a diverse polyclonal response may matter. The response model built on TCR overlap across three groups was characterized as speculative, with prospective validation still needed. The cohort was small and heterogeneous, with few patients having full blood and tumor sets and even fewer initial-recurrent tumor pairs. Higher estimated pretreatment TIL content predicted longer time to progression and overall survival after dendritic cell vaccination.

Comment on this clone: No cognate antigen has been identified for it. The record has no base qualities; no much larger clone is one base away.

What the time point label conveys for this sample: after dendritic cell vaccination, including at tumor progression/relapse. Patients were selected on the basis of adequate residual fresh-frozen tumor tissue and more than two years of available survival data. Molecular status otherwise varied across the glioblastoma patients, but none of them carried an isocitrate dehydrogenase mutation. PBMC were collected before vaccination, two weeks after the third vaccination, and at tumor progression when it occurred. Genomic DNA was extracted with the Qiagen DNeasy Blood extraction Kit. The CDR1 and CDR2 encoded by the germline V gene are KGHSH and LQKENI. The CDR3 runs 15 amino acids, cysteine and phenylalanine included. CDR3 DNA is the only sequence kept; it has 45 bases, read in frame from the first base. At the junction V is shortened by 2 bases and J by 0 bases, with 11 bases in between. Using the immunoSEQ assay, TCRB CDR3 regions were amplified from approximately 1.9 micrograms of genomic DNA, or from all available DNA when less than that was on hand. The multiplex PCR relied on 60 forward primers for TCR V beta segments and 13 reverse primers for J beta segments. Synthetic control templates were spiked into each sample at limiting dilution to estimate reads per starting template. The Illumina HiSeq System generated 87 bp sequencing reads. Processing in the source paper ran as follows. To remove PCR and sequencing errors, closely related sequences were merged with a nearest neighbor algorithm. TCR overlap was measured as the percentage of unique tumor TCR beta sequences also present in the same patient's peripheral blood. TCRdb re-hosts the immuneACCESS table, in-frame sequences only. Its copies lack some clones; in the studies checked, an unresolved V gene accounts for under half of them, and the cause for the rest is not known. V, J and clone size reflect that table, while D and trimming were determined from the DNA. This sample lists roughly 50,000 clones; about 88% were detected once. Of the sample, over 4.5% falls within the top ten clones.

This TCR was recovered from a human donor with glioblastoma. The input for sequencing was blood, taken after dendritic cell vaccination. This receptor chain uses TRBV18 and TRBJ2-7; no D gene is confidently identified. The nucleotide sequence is TGTGCCAGCTCACCAGCAGGTATCTCCTCCTACGAGCAGTACTTC. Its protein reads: CASSPAGISSYEQYF.